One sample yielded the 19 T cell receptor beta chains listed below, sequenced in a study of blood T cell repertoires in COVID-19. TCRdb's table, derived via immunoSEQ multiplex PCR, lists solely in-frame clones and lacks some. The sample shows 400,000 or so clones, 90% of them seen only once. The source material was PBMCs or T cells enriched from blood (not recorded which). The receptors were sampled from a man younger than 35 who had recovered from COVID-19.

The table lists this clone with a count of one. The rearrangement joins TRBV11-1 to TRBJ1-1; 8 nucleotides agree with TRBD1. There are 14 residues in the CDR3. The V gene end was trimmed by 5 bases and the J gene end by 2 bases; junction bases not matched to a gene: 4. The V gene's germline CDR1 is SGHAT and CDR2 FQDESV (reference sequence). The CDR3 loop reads CASSQTGVNTEAFF. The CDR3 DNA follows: TGTGCCAGCAGCCAGACAGGGGTCAACACTGAAGCTTTCTTT.

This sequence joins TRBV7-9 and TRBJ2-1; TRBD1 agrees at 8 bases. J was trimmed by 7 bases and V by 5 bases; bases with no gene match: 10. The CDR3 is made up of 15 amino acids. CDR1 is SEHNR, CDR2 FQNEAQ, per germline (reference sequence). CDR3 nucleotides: TGTGCCAGCAGCAAGACAGGGGCACTCGTAAATGAGCAGTTCTTC. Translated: CASSKTGALVNEQFF.

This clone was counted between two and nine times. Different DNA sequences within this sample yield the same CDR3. CDR3: CASSQGRGTDTQYF. The CDR3 nucleotides are TGTGCCAGCAGCCAAGGGAGGGGCACAGATACGCAGTATTTT. The genes are TRBV3-1 (or the pseudogene TRBV3-2) and TRBJ2-3; a possible D gene is TRBD2 (6 bases). Germline-derived CDR1 and CDR2 are LGHDT and YNNKEL (reference sequence). The CDR3 length is 14 residues. Trimming removed 1 base at V and 1 base at J, with 6 bases between.

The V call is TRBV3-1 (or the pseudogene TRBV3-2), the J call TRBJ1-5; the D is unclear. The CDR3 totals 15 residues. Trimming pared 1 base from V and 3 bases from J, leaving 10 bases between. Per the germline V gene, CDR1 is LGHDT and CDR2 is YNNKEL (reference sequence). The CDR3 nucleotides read TGTGCCAGCAGCCAAGTGTACGGGAACAATCAGCCCCAGCATTTT. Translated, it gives CASSQVYGNNQPQHF.

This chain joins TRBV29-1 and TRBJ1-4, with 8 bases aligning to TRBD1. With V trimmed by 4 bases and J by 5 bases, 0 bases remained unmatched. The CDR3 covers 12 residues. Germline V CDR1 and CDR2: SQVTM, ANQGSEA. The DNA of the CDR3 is TGCAGCGTTGGGACAGGGAATGAAAAACTGTTTTTT. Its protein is CSVGTGNEKLFF.

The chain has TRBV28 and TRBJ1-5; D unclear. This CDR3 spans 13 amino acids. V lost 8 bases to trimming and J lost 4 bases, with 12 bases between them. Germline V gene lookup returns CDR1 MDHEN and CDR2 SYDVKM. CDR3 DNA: TGTGCCAGCGAGTTGTTGTCAAATCAGCCCCAGCATTTT. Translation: CASELLSNQPQHF.

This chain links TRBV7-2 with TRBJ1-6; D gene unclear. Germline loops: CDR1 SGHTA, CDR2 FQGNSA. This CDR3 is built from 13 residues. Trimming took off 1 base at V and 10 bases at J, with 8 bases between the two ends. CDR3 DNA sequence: TGTGCCAGCAGCTTAGACAGATCCTCACCCCTCCACTTT. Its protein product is CASSLDRSSPLHF.

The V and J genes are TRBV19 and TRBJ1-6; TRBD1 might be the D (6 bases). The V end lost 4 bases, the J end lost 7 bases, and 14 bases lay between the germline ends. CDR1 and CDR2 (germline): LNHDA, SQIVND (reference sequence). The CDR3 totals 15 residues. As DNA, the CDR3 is TGTGCCAGTAGTACGGCAGGGGATCTGAATTCACCCCTCCACTTT. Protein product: CASSTAGDLNSPLHF.

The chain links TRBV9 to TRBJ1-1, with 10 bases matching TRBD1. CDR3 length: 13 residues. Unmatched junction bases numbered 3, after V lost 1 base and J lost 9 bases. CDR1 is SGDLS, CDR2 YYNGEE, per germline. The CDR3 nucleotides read TGTGCCAGCAGCGTAATGACAGGGGGCAAAGCTTTCTTT. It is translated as CASSVMTGGKAFF.

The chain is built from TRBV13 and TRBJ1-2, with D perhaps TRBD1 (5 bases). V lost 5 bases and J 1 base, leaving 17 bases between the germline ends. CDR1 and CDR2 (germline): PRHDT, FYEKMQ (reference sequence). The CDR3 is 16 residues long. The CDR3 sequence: CASSHLAKGVNYGYTF. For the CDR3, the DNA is TGTGCCAGCAGCCACCTGGCTAAAGGGGTTAACTATGGCTACACCTTC.

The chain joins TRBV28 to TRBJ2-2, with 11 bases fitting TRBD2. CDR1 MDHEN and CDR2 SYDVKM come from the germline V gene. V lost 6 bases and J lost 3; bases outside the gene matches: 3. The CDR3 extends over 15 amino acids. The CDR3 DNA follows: TGTGCCAGCAGCTCGGGACTAGCGGACACCGGGGAGCTGTTTTTT. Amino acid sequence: CASSSGLADTGELFF.

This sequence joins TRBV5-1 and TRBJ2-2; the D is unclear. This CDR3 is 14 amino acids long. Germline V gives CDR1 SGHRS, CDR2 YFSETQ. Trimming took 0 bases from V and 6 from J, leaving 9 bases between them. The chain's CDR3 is CASSLEVAAGELFF. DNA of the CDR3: TGCGCCAGCAGCTTGGAAGTGGCGGCCGGGGAGCTGTTTTTT.

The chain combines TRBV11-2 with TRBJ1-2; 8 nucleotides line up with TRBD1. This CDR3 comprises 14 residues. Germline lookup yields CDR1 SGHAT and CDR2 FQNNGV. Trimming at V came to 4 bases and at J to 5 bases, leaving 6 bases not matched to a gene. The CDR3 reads CASSSRTGNYGYTF. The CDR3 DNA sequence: TGTGCCAGCAGCTCCCGGACAGGGAATTATGGCTACACCTTC.

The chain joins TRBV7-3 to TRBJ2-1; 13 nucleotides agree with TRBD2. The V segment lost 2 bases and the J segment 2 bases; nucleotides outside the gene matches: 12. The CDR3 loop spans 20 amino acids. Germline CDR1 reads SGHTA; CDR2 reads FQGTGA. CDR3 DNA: TGTGCCAGCAGCTTATTGGGGCGACTAGCGGGAGGTTGGGCCTACAATGAGCAGTTCTTC. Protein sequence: CASSLLGRLAGGWAYNEQFF.

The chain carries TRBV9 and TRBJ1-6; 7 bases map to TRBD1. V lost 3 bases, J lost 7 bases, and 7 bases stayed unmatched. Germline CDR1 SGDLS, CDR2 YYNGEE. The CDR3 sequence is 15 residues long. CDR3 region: CASSEQGGENSPLHF. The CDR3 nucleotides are TGTGCCAGCAGCGAGCAGGGGGGTGAAAATTCACCCCTCCACTTT.

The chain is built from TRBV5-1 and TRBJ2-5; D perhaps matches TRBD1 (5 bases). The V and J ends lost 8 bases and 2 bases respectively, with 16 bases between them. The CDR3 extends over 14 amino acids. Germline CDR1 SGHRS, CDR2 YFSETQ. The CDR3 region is CASERGGSQETQYF. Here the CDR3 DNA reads TGCGCCAGTGAAAGGGGTGGGTCACAAGAGACCCAGTACTTC. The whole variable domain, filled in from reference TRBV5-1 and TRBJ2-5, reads KAGVTQTPRYLIKTRGQQVTLSCSPISGHRSVSWYQQTPGQGLQFLFEYFSETQRNKGNFPGRFSGRQFSNSRSEMNVSTLELGDSALYLCASERGGSQETQYFGPGTRLLVL.

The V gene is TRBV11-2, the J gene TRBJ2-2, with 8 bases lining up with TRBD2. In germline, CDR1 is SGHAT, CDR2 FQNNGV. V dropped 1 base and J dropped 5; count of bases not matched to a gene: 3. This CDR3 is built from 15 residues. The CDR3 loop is CASSLAGGFTGELFF. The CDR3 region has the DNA TGTGCCAGCAGCTTAGCGGGAGGGTTTACCGGGGAGCTGTTTTTT.

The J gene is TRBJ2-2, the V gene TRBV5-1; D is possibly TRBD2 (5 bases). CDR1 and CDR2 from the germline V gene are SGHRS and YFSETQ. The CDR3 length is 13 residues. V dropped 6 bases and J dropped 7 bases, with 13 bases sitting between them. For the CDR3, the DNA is TGCGCCAGCACCCAGGCAGGAGGCGGGGAGCTGTTTTTT. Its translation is CASTQAGGGELFF.

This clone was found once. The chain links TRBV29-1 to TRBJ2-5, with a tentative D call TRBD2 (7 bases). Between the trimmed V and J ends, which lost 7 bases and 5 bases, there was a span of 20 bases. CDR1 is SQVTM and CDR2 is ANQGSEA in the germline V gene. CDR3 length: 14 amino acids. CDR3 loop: CSAAGGGQMETQYF. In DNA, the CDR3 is TGCAGCGCCGCTGGGGGGGGGCAGATGGAGACCCAGTACTTC.